This TCR beta chain was observed in a study of shared clonotypes between healthy human individuals. Running of the assay took place at deep level. This table comes from immunoSEQ multiplex PCR, and its TCRdb copy is limited to in-frame clones, with some not included. This table has roughly 1,000,000 clones, approximately 80% appearing once. Study-level points and caveats: Sequencing depth was expected to affect clonotype sharing among donors. With a handful of donors compared, 4.5% to 6.5% of naive CD4 clonotypes were shared.

V was shortened by 3 bases and J by 5 bases, with 19 bases between the two germline ends. This CDR3 is 16 amino acids long. CDR1 is WSHSY and CDR2 is SAAADI in the germline V gene. Donors were Caucasian adults residing in Nashville, Tennessee, USA. This clone was recorded only once. Antigen specificity is unknown. The chain combines TRBV10-2 with TRBJ1-2; a weak D match, TRBD1 (6 bases). The clonotype was recovered from a man younger than 35 in good health. Some clones in this sample may be carry-over from other donors' samples. Sequencing used memory CD4+ T cells from PBMCs. As for subset: CD45RA-negative fraction. The CDR3 region is CASSDPRPGERYGYTF. CDR3 bases: TGCGCCAGCAGTGACCCCCGGCCAGGGGAAAGGTATGGCTACACCTTC.